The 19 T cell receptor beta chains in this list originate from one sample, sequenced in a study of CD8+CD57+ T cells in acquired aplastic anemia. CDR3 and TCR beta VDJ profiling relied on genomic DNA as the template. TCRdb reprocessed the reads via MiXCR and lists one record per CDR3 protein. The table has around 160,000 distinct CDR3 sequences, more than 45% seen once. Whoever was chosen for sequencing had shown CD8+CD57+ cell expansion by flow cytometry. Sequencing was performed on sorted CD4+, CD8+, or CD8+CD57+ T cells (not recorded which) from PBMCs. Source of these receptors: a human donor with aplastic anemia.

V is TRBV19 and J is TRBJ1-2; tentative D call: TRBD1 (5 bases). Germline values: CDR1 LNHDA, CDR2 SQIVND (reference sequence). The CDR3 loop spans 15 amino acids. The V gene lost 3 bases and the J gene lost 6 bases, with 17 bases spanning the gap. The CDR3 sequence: CASSIFEGPLHGYTF. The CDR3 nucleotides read TGTGCCAGTAGTATTTTCGAGGGACCTTTGCATGGCTACACCTTC.

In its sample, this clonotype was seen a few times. The CDR3 here is CASSATGQNEKLFF. The CDR3 nucleotides are TGTGCCAGCAGTGCGACAGGTCAGAATGAAAAACTGTTTTTT. The chain employs TRBV6-1 and TRBJ1-4, with a tentative D call TRBD1 (6 bases). V gave up 4 bases and J gave up 5 bases, with 11 bases separating them. The CDR3 is 14 amino acids. Germline loops: CDR1 MNHNS, CDR2 SASEGT.

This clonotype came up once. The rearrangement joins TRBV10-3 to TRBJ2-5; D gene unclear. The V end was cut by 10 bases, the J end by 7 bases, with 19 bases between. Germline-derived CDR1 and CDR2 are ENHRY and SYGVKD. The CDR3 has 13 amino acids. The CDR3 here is CASRTTDSGTQYF. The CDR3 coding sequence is TGTGCCAGCAGAACCACCGATAGTGGGACCCAGTACTTC.

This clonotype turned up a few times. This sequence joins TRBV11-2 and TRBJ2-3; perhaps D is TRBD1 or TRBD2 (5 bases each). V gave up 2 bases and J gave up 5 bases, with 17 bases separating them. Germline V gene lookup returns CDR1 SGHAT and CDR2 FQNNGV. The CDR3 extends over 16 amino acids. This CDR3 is CASSLIGTGKGDTQYF. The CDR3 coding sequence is TGTGCCAGCAGCTTAATTGGGACGGGGAAAGGAGATACGCAGTATTTT. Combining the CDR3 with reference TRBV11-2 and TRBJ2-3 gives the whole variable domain EAGVAQSPRYKIIEKRQSVAFWCNPISGHATLYWYQQILGQGPKLLIQFQNNGVVDDSQLPKDRFSAERLKGVDSTLKIQPAKLEDSAVYLCASSLIGTGKGDTQYFGPGTRLTVL.

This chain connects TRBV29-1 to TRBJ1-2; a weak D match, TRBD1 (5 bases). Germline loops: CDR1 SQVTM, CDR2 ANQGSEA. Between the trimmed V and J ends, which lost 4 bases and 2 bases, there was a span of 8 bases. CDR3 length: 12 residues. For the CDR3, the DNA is TGCAGCGTTGGGACAATCAACTATGGCTACACCTTC. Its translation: CSVGTINYGYTF.

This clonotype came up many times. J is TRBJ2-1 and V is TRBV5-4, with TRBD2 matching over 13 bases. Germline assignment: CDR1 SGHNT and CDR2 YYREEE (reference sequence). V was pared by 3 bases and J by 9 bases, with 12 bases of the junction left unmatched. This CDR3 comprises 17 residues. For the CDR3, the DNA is TGTGCCAGCAGCTCCACCCAACTAGCGGGAGGGTTCCTTGAGCAGTTCTTC. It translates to CASSSTQLAGGFLEQFF.

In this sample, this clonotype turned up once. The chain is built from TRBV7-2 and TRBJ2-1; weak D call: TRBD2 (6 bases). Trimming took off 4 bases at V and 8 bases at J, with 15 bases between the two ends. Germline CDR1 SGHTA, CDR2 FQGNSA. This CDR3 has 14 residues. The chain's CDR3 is CASSSMTRVDEQFF. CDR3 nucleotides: TGTGCCAGCAGCTCGATGACTAGGGTCGATGAGCAGTTCTTC.

CDR3 in amino acids: CASSLGRVVYEQYF. In DNA, the CDR3 is TGTGCCAGCAGCTTGGGGCGGGTGGTCTACGAGCAGTACTTC. This chain connects TRBV19 to TRBJ2-7; the D call may be TRBD1 or TRBD2 (5 bases each). In germline, CDR1 is LNHDA, CDR2 SQIVND (reference sequence). Trimming took 9 bases from V and 3 from J, leaving 18 bases between them. The CDR3 sequence is 14 residues long. Full variable domain (outside the CDR3, taken from reference TRBV19 and TRBJ2-7): DGGITQSPKYLFRKEGQNVTLSCEQNLNHDAMYWYRQDPGQGLRLIYYSQIVNDFQKGDIAEGYSVSREKKESFPLTVTSAQKNPTAFYLCASSLGRVVYEQYFGPGTRLTVT.

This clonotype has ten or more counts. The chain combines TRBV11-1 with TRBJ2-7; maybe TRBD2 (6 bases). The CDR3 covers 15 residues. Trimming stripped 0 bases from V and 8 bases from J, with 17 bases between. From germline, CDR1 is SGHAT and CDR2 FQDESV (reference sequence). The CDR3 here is CASSLAGGKATKQYF. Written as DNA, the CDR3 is TGTGCCAGCAGCTTAGCTGGCGGGAAGGCTACGAAGCAGTACTTC.

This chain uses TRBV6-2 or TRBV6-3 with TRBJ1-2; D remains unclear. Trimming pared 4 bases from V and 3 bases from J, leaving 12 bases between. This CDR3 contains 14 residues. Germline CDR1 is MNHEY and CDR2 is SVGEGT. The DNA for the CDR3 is TGTGCCAGCAGTTTCAGGAGGGAGGACTATGGCTACACCTTC. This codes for CASSFRREDYGYTF.

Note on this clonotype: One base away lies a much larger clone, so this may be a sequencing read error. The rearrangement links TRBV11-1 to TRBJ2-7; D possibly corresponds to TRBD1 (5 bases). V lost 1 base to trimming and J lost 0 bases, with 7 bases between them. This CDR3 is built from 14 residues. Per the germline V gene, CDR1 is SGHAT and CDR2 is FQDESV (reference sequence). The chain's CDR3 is CASSLGQPSYEQYV. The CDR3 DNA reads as TGTGCCAGCAGCTTAGGACAGCCCTCCTACGAGCAGTACGTC.

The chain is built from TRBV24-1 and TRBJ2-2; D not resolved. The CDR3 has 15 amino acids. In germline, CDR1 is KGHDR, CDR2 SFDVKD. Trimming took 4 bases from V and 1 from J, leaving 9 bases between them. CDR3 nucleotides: TGTGCCACCAGTGACTGGGTCGAGAACACCGGGGAGCTGTTTTTT. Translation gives CATSDWVENTGELFF.

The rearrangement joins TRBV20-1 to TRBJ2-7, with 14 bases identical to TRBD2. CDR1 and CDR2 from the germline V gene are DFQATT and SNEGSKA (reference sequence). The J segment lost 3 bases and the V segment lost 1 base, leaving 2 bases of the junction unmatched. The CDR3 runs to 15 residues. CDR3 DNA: TGCAGTGCTAGAGGGGGACTAGCGGGAGACTACGAGCAGTACTTC. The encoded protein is CSARGGLAGDYEQYF.

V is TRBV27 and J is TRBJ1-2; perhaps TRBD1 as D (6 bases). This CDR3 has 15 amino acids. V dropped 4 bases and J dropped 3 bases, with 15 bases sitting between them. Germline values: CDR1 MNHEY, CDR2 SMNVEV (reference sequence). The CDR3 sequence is CASSSLAGEDYGYTF. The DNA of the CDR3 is TGTGCCAGCAGTTCCCTGGCAGGGGAGGACTATGGCTACACCTTC.

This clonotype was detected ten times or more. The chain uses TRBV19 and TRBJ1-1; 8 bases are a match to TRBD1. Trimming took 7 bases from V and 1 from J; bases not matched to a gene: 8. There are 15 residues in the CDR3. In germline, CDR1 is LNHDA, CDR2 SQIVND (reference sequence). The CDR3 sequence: CASTNRGTGNTEAFF. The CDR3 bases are TGTGCCAGTACCAATAGGGGGACAGGGAACACTGAAGCTTTCTTT.

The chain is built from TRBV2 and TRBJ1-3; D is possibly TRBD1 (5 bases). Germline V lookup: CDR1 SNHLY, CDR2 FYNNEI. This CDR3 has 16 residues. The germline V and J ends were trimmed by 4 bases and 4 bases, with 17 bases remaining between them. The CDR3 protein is CASSVGPGLYGNTIYF. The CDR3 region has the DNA TGTGCCAGCAGTGTGGGACCGGGTTTATACGGAAACACCATATATTTT.

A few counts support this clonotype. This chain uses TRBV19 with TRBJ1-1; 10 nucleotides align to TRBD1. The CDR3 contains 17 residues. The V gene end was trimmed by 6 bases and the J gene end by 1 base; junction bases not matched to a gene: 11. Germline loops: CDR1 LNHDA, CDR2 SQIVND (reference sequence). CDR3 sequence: CASRPPTGGKANTEAFF. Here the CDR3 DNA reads TGTGCCAGTAGGCCCCCGACAGGGGGCAAGGCGAACACTGAAGCTTTCTTT.

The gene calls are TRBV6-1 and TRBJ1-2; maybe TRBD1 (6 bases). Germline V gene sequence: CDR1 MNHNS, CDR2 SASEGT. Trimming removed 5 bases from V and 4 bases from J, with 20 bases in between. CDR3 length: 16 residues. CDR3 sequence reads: CASSPDRQAYGYGYTF. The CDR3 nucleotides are TGTGCCAGCAGTCCCGATAGACAGGCTTATGGCTATGGCTACACCTTC.

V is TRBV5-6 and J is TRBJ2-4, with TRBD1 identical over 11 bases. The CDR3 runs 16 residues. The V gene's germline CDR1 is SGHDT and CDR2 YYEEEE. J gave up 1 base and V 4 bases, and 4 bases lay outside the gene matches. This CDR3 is CASSRTGGAAKNIQYF. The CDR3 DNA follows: TGTGCCAGCAGCAGGACAGGGGGCGCCGCCAAAAACATTCAGTACTTC.